The next 15 T cell receptor beta chains were all read from a single sample in a study of blood T cell repertoires in COVID-19. The table came from immunoSEQ multiplex PCR; TCRdb's copy has only in-frame clones and leaves some out. The sample yields about 220,000 clones, around 81% seen once. Sequenced input: peripheral blood. The receptor set was obtained from a human donor in a cohort sampled during active COVID-19.

The rearrangement joins TRBV6-5 to TRBJ2-1; D is possibly TRBD1 (5 bases). The CDR3 is 15 amino acids. V was clipped by 0 bases and J by 5 bases, with 11 bases between them. The germline gives CDR1 MNHEY, CDR2 SVGAGI. CDR3 protein: CASSYSLGVDNEQFF. The CDR3 nucleotides are TGTGCCAGCAGTTACTCCCTAGGGGTCGACAATGAGCAGTTCTTC.

V is TRBV5-1 and J is TRBJ1-2; possible D gene TRBD1, 5 bases. This CDR3 spans 13 amino acids. Germline V CDR1 and CDR2: SGHRS, YFSETQ. V gave up 3 bases and J gave up 4 bases, with 10 bases separating them. CDR3 sequence: CASSSREGYGYTF. DNA for the CDR3: TGCGCCAGCAGCTCCAGGGAGGGCTATGGCTACACCTTC.

The chain employs TRBV19 and TRBJ2-1; a possible D gene is TRBD1 (5 bases). The germline V gene encodes CDR1 LNHDA and CDR2 SQIVND (reference sequence). CDR3 length: 14 residues. With 4 bases removed from V and 4 bases from J, the gap between germline ends came to 11 bases. CDR3 region: CASSRGLVYNEQFF. The DNA for the CDR3 is TGTGCCAGTAGTAGGGGCCTGGTGTACAATGAGCAGTTCTTC.

The count of this clone is one. This chain links TRBV7-2 with TRBJ2-5; D is perhaps TRBD1 (6 bases). Germline-derived CDR1 and CDR2 are SGHTA and FQGNSA. With 6 bases removed from V and 1 base from J, the gap between germline ends came to 9 bases. The CDR3 spans 13 residues. In DNA, the CDR3 is TGTGCCAGCAGTCGGACAGTCCAAGAGACCCAGTACTTC. Its translation is CASSRTVQETQYF.

V usage is TRBV10-3 and J usage is TRBJ1-6; no clear D gene. Germline loops: CDR1 ENHRY, CDR2 SYGVKD. Trimming removed 3 bases from V and 0 bases from J, with 6 bases in between. The CDR3 has 15 residues. CDR3 DNA: TGTGCCATCAGTGACCCCAGCTCCTATAATTCACCCCTCCACTTT. Amino acids: CAISDPSSYNSPLHF.

The chain uses TRBV2 and TRBJ1-5; TRBD1 matches at 10 bases. V lost 6 bases to trimming and J lost 5 bases; unmatched junction nucleotides: 4. CDR1 is SNHLY, CDR2 FYNNEI, per germline. The CDR3 has 14 amino acids. CDR3 bases: TGTGCCAGCAGATTAGGGACAGGGGATCAGCCCCAGCATTTT. It specifies CASRLGTGDQPQHF.

The V and J genes are TRBV10-3 and TRBJ2-7; D not resolved. CDR1 ENHRY and CDR2 SYGVKD come from the germline V gene. The CDR3 extends over 11 amino acids. The V end was cut by 6 bases, the J end by 3 bases, with 6 bases between. CDR3 nucleotides: TGTGCCATCAGCGGTCACTACGAGCAGTACTTC. As protein: CAISGHYEQYF.

V gene TRBV28 combines with J gene TRBJ1-5; 9 nucleotides align to TRBD1. Germline V CDR1 and CDR2: MDHEN, SYDVKM. The CDR3 contains 16 residues. The V and J ends lost 6 bases and 2 bases, in that order; junction bases with no gene match: 8. CDR3 nucleotide sequence: TGTGCCAGCAGCCGGGACAGGGCTTACGGCAATCAGCCCCAGCATTTT. Translating it yields CASSRDRAYGNQPQHF.

This sequence joins TRBV6-5 and TRBJ2-7; 12 nucleotides line up with TRBD2. Looked up from germline, CDR1 is MNHEY and CDR2 is SVGAGI. J gave up 6 bases and V 6 bases, and 9 bases lay outside the gene matches. This CDR3 spans 15 amino acids. CDR3 region: CASRSGLAGGSEQYF. DNA for the CDR3: TGTGCCAGCAGGTCCGGGCTAGCGGGAGGGTCCGAGCAGTACTTC.

J is TRBJ1-5 and V is TRBV11-2; D is undetermined. V lost 0 bases and J lost 5, with 5 bases in between. The CDR3 runs to 13 residues. Germline loops: CDR1 SGHAT, CDR2 FQNNGV. The CDR3 protein is CASSLERYQPQHF. The DNA for the CDR3 is TGTGCCAGCAGCTTAGAACGGTATCAGCCCCAGCATTTT.

The CDR3 nucleotides read TGTGCCAGCAGCCAAGGCACAGGGGGAGCCGATACGCAGTATTTT. This translates into CASSQGTGGADTQYF. V and J are TRBV3-1 (or the pseudogene TRBV3-2) and TRBJ2-3, with 8 positions matching TRBD1. CDR3 length: 15 amino acids. Germline CDR1 and CDR2: LGHDT and YNNKEL (reference sequence). V gave up 1 base and J gave up 6 bases; unmatched junction bases: 6.

The chain combines TRBV9 with TRBJ1-2; D is possibly TRBD1 (6 bases). CDR3 length equals 14 residues. The V end lost 3 bases, the J end lost 1 base, and 10 bases lay between the germline ends. Germline V gene sequence: CDR1 SGDLS, CDR2 YYNGEE. The CDR3: CASSAGQGNYGYTF. The CDR3 DNA sequence: TGTGCCAGCAGCGCGGGACAAGGTAACTATGGCTACACCTTC.

V and J are TRBV28 and TRBJ1-1; possible D gene TRBD1, 5 bases. This CDR3 region has 15 residues. V was pared by 5 bases and J by 4 bases, with 17 bases between. CDR1 is MDHEN and CDR2 is SYDVKM in the germline V gene. CDR3 DNA sequence: TGTGCCAGCAGTCAAGTTGGGGGGGGGATCACTGAAGCTTTCTTT. Translating gives CASSQVGGGITEAFF.

This clone was counted a single time. The chain combines TRBV9 with TRBJ2-3, with TRBD1 as a possible D gene (5 bases). Germline V gene sequence: CDR1 SGDLS, CDR2 YYNGEE. The V end was cut by 0 bases, the J end by 7 bases, with 12 bases between. The CDR3 loop spans 14 amino acids. CDR3 in DNA: TGTGCCAGCAGCGTAGCCAGGGCGGAAAATACGCAGTATTTT. Amino acids: CASSVARAENTQYF. The full variable domain, rest sourced from reference TRBV9 and TRBJ2-3, is DSGVTQTPKHLITATGQRVTLRCSPRSGDLSVYWYQQSLDQGLQFLIQYYNGEERAKGNILERFSAQQFPDLHSELNLSSLELGDSALYFCASSVARAENTQYFGPGTRLTVL.

The chain links TRBV5-6 to TRBJ2-6, with no clear D. This CDR3 has 14 amino acids. Trimming left V 2 bases short and J 2 bases short, with 5 bases between. Germline V CDR1 and CDR2: SGHDT, YYEEEE. DNA for the CDR3: TGTGCCAGCAGCTTCGAGCCTGGGGCCAACGTCCTGACTTTC. This sequence encodes CASSFEPGANVLTF.